A single sample is the source of the 18 T cell receptor beta chains below, sequenced in a study of blood T cell repertoires in COVID-19. Some clones are missing from TCRdb's copy, which holds only in-frame ones; the method was immunoSEQ multiplex PCR. This table has more than 300,000 clones, around 87% appearing once. Sequencing was done on a sample of peripheral blood. The receptors were sampled from a woman aged 30 to 39 with COVID-19, enrolled during active disease.

The chain joins TRBV2 to TRBJ2-3; TRBD1 matches 8 bases. J gave up 5 bases and V 5 bases, and 3 bases lay outside the gene matches. This CDR3 spans 13 amino acids. Germline CDR1 reads SNHLY; CDR2 reads FYNNEI. The CDR3 coding sequence is TGTGCCAGCAGTTTGGACAGGGTAGATACGCAGTATTTT. Translated: CASSLDRVDTQYF.

This rearrangement joins TRBV29-1 to TRBJ2-1; 7 bases are a match to TRBD2. The V gene end was trimmed by 8 bases and the J gene end by 6 bases; junction bases not matched to a gene: 10. This CDR3 region has 13 residues. Germline V gene sequence: CDR1 SQVTM, CDR2 ANQGSEA. As DNA, the CDR3 is TGCAGCCAGTTGGCGGGAGTCTCCAATGAGCAGTTCTTC. As protein: CSQLAGVSNEQFF.

This sequence joins TRBV7-9 and TRBJ1-4; the match to TRBD1 covers 10 bases. Per the germline V gene, CDR1 is SEHNR and CDR2 is FQNEAQ (reference sequence). The CDR3 spans 16 residues. Losses at the gene ends were 2 bases for V and 7 bases for J; bases not matched to a gene: 7. The DNA for the CDR3 is TGTGCCAGCAGCTTAAGGGACAGGGGTGGGAGTGAAAAACTGTTTTTT. Translated, it gives CASSLRDRGGSEKLFF.

The rearrangement joins TRBV5-1 to TRBJ1-1; possible D gene TRBD1, 5 bases. CDR1 and CDR2 from the germline V gene are SGHRS and YFSETQ. Trimming took 1 base from V and 1 from J, leaving 8 bases between them. The CDR3 totals 14 residues. CDR3 loop: CASSLSRANTEAFF. The CDR3 region has the DNA TGCGCCAGCAGCTTGAGCAGGGCGAACACTGAAGCTTTCTTT.

V is TRBV2 and J is TRBJ1-3, with D unresolved. Germline values: CDR1 SNHLY, CDR2 FYNNEI. CDR3 length: 15 residues. Trimming removed 3 bases from V and 0 bases from J, with 9 bases in between. CDR3 DNA: TGTGCCAGCAGTGACCCCCCGAGCTCTGGAAACACCATATATTTT. It encodes CASSDPPSSGNTIYF.

This clone appeared many times. This chain links TRBV7-9 with TRBJ2-1; D might be TRBD1 (5 bases). V was cut by 4 bases and J by 10 bases, with 14 bases left in between. Germline values: CDR1 SEHNR, CDR2 FQNEAQ (reference sequence). This CDR3 is built from 13 residues. CDR3 coding DNA: TGTGCCAGCAGCTATCGACAGTTTGGAGAGCAGTTCTTC. It codes for CASSYRQFGEQFF.

This clone was counted once. The chain recombines TRBV7-3 with TRBJ1-1; D unclear. Trimming pared 4 bases from V and 3 bases from J, leaving 9 bases between. CDR3 length: 13 residues. Per germline, CDR1 SGHTA and CDR2 FQGTGA. The CDR3: CASSSMAYTEAFF. The CDR3 DNA reads as TGTGCCAGCAGCTCGATGGCTTACACTGAAGCTTTCTTT.

This chain links TRBV11-2 with TRBJ2-5; 8 bases line up with TRBD1. There are 13 residues in the CDR3. The J segment lost 5 bases and the V segment lost 4 bases, leaving 3 bases of the junction unmatched. The germline gives CDR1 SGHAT, CDR2 FQNNGV. The CDR3 loop is CASSSRDRETQYF. CDR3 bases: TGTGCCAGCAGCTCAAGGGACAGGGAGACCCAGTACTTC.

This clone was picked up one time. The genes are TRBV5-1 and TRBJ2-7; 7 bases map to TRBD2. CDR1 and CDR2 (germline): SGHRS, YFSETQ. CDR3 size: 15 residues. The V gene end was trimmed by 1 base and the J gene end by 4 bases; junction bases not matched to a gene: 8. The CDR3 DNA is TGCGCCAGCAGCTTGCAGGGAGGGCCTTTTTACGAGCAGTACTTC. Amino acid sequence: CASSLQGGPFYEQYF.

This chain uses TRBV27 with TRBJ1-6; no clear D gene. Trimming stripped 2 bases from V and 4 bases from J, with 6 bases between. The CDR3 covers 14 residues. Germline V lookup: CDR1 MNHEY, CDR2 SMNVEV (reference sequence). This chain's CDR3 is CASSLQTYNSPLHF. In nucleotides, the CDR3 is TGTGCCAGCAGTTTACAGACTTATAATTCACCCCTCCACTTT.

This clone was observed a few times. V and J are TRBV6-9 and TRBJ1-5, with TRBD1 identical over 7 bases. This CDR3 comprises 16 residues. The germline V gene encodes CDR1 MNHGY and CDR2 SVAAGI. The V segment lost 9 bases and the J segment 2 bases; nucleotides outside the gene matches: 13. For the CDR3, the DNA is TGTGCCAGGAGACAGGGAAATCGGGGCCGCAATCAGCCCCAGCATTTT. Amino acids: CARRQGNRGRNQPQHF.

The J gene is TRBJ2-1, the V gene TRBV30; D is unclear. The V and J ends lost 3 bases and 9 bases respectively, with 18 bases between them. The CDR3 consists of 14 residues. Germline lookup yields CDR1 GTSNPN and CDR2 SVGIG (reference sequence). The CDR3 nucleotides are TGTGCCTGGAGCTCCCTCGCCCAGAATGGTGAGCAGTTCTTC. The encoded protein is CAWSSLAQNGEQFF. The variable domain in full, completed from reference TRBV30 and TRBJ2-1, reads SQTIHQWPATLVQPVGSPLSLECTVEGTSNPNLYWYRQAAGRGLQLLFYSVGIGQISSEVPQNLSASRPQDRQFILSSKKLLLSDSGFYLCAWSSLAQNGEQFFGPGTRLTVL.

This chain joins TRBV11-1 and TRBJ2-2, with a possible D match to TRBD2 (5 bases). The CDR3 is 13 residues long. Trimming stripped 8 bases from V and 6 bases from J, with 13 bases between. The germline gives CDR1 SGHAT, CDR2 FQDESV (reference sequence). The CDR3 coding sequence is TGTGCCAGCTCCTTCGAGCGGCCCGGGGAGCTGTTTTTT. Translated: CASSFERPGELFF. Full variable domain (missing parts from reference TRBV11-1 and TRBJ2-2): EAEVAQSPRYKITEKSQAVAFWCDPISGHATLYWYRQILGQGPELLVQFQDESVVDDSQLPKDRFSAERLKGVDSTLKIQPAELGDSAMYLCASSFERPGELFFGEGSRLTVL.

The J gene is TRBJ1-6, the V gene TRBV27; 9 positions match TRBD1. V lost 5 bases and J lost 9; bases outside the gene matches: 8. The CDR3 has 15 amino acids. Germline V gives CDR1 MNHEY, CDR2 SMNVEV (reference sequence). The CDR3 DNA is TGTGCCAGCAGTCCCGGGACAGGGCGTGGTTCACCCCTCCACTTT. Protein: CASSPGTGRGSPLHF.

This clone came up a few times. The chain has TRBV2 and TRBJ1-6; 7 bases fit TRBD1. Germline CDR1 reads SNHLY; CDR2 reads FYNNEI. The CDR3 has 13 amino acids. The trim removed 8 bases at V and 17 bases at J, leaving 15 bases unmatched. CDR3 in amino acids: CASDQGGPAAFHF. The CDR3 coding sequence is TGTGCCAGCGACCAGGGGGGACCCGCCGCTTTCCACTTT.

The chain employs TRBV6-1 and TRBJ2-7, with D perhaps matching TRBD2 (5 bases). The CDR3 runs to 15 residues. The V gene lost 3 bases and the J gene lost 0 bases, with 12 bases spanning the gap. Looked up from germline, CDR1 is MNHNS and CDR2 is SASEGT. CDR3 DNA sequence: TGTGCCAGCAGTGACCGCGGGCCCATCTCCTACGAGCAGTACTTC. Translation: CASSDRGPISYEQYF.

The V call is TRBV7-2, the J call TRBJ1-2, with 9 bases identical to TRBD1. Trimming removed 6 bases from V and 7 bases from J; junction bases left unmatched: 3. The CDR3 covers 12 residues. The germline V gene has CDR1 SGHTA and CDR2 FQGNSA. CDR3 DNA sequence: TGTGCCAGCAGACAGGGGGCGGTTGGCTACACCTTC. It specifies CASRQGAVGYTF.

There are a few counts of this clone. This chain connects TRBV28 to TRBJ2-3; TRBD2 agrees at 12 bases. From germline, CDR1 is MDHEN and CDR2 SYDVKM. This CDR3 comprises 15 residues. The junction had 7 bases not matched to a gene; V was cut back by 6 bases and J by 6 bases. The DNA for the CDR3 is TGTGCCAGCAGACCTCTAGCGGGAGGGGGGGATACGCAGTATTTT. It yields the protein CASRPLAGGGDTQYF.